The source of this T cell receptor (beta chain) is a study of shared clonotypes between healthy human individuals. The CDR3 loop spans 15 amino acids. Germline V gene data show CDR1 as MGHDK and CDR2 as SYGVNS. Trimming took off 1 base at V and 5 bases at J, with 14 bases between the two ends. Terminally differentiated effector memory CD45RA+ cells were excluded by CCR7 positive selection of CD45RO-negative cells. Every one of the donors was a Caucasian adult that lived in Nashville, Tennessee. Sorted-subset replicate PCR reactions were performed with about 210 ng DNA, corresponding to 30,000 or so T cell genomes. Assay used: immunoSEQ multiplex PCR; TCRdb lists only in-frame clones, some missing. The sample carries around 550,000 clones, approximately 96% recorded once.

Sample: naive CD8+ T cells sorted from blood. The clonotype was recovered from a young woman in good health. The rearrangement links TRBV25-1 to TRBJ2-5, with D perhaps matching TRBD1 or TRBD2 (5 bases each). CDR3 loop: CASSELARGRETQYF. The CDR3 DNA follows: TGTGCCAGCAGTGAATTAGCAAGGGGACGGGAGACCCAGTACTTC.